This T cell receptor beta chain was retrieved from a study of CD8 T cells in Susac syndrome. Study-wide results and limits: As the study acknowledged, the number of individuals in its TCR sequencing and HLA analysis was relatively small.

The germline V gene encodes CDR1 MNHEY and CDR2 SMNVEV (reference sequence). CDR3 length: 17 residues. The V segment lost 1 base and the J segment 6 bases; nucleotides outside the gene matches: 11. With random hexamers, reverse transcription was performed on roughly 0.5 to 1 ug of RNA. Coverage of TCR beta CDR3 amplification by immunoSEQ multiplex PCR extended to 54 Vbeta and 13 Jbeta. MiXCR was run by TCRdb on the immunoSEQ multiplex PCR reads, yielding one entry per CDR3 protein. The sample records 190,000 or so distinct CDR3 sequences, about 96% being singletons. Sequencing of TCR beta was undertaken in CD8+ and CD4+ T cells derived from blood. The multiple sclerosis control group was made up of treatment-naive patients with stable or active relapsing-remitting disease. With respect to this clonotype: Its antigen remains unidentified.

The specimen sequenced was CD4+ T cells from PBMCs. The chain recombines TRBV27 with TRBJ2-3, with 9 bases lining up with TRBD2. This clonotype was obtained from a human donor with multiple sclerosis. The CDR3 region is CASSLFLAGTLRDTQYF. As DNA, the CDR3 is TGTGCCAGCAGTTTATTCCTAGCGGGGACTCTTAGGGATACGCAGTATTTT.